A selection of T cell receptor beta chains follows, all from one sample in a study of T cells in localized non-small cell lung cancer. The data were produced by immunoSEQ multiplex PCR, yet TCRdb's version contains in-frame clones alone and is incomplete. This table has approximately 28,000 clones, approximately 83% appearing once. The input for sequencing was peripheral blood mononuclear cells, taken before any cancer treatment. The receptors derive from a man aged 40 to 70 with stage III lung adenocarcinoma. The CDR3 runs from the conserved cysteine through the conserved F or W. Each record gives: V gene, clone size, D gene, J gene, CDR3 DNA, CDR3 protein. A D gene is named only where the DNA matches it firmly. Rows may omit the clone size; those that give it use once, few, many or a size class.

>TRBV7-8|NA|NA|TRBJ2-2
TGTGCCAGCAGCTTAGAGGCCGGAAACACCGGGGAGCTGTTTTTT
CASSLEAGNTGELFF
>TRBV28|NA|NA|TRBJ2-7
TGTGCCAGCAGTTTCCCGGCCAACTACGAGCAGTACTTC
CASSFPANYEQYF
>TRBV5-1|NA|NA|TRBJ1-2
TGCGCCAGCAGCTTGGATGGGTCCTATGGCTACACCTTC
CASSLDGSYGYTF
>TRBV7-9|NA|TRBD1|TRBJ1-1
TGTGCCAGCAGCCGAGGGACAGGGAAGGCTTTCTTT
CASSRGTGKAFF
>TRBV1|NA|NA|TRBJ1-1
TGCACCATCCAGAGGGGTCCGACTGAAGCTTTCTTT
CTIQRGPTEAFF
>TRBV6-1|NA|NA|TRBJ2-5
TGTGCCAGCAGTGTACGGACAGATCAAGAGACCCAGTACTTC
CASSVRTDQETQYF
>TRBV11-2|NA|TRBD1|TRBJ2-7
TGTGCCAGCAGCTCTGACAGGGCCTCTAACGAGCAGTACTTC
CASSSDRASNEQYF
>TRBV6-1|NA|NA|TRBJ2-3
TGTGCCAGCACGGACGGAACCACAGATACGCAGTATTTT
CASTDGTTDTQYF
>TRBV7-2|NA|NA|TRBJ1-5
TGTGCCAGCAGCTTAGGGCAGGGGACGCCCCAGCATTTT
CASSLGQGTPQHF
>TRBV10-2|NA|NA|TRBJ2-5
TGCGCCAGCAGTGATGGATGGGGCAGGGAGGGGGTAGAGACCCAGTACTTC
CASSDGWGREGVETQYF
>TRBV7-6|NA|NA|TRBJ1-2
TGTGCCAGCAGCTTACAGGGCAGCTATGGCTACACCTTC
CASSLQGSYGYTF
>TRBV4-1|NA|NA|TRBJ1-2
TGCGCCAGCAGCCTAAGCGGGCAAGATTATGGCTACACCTTC
CASSLSGQDYGYTF
>TRBV5-1|NA|NA|TRBJ2-2
TGCGCCAGCAGCTACAACTCCGGGGAGCTGTTTTTT
CASSYNSGELFF
>TRBV5-1|NA|TRBD1|TRBJ1-6
TGCGCCAGTAGGACAGGGGCCTCCTATAATTCACCCCTCCACTTT
CASRTGASYNSPLHF
>TRBV29-1|NA|NA|TRBJ2-5
TGCAGCGTTGTCAGGGTCGGGGAGACCCAGTACTTC
CSVVRVGETQYF
>TRBV28|NA|NA|TRBJ2-5
TGTGCCAGCAGTACCTATCGGACAGCCCAGGGGGAGACCCAGTACTTC
CASSTYRTAQGETQYF
>TRBV19|NA|NA|TRBJ2-1
TGTGCCAGTAGAGGCACGTCCAATGAGCAGTTCTTC
CASRGTSNEQFF
>TRBV18|NA|TRBD1|TRBJ2-2
TGTGCCAGCTCACCGATGGTACAGGGGACCACCGGGGAGCTGTTTTTT
CASSPMVQGTTGELFF
>TRBV5-1|few|TRBD1|TRBJ1-2
TGCGCCAGCAGCAAAGGACAGGGGGAGAGCTATGGCTACACCTTC
CASSKGQGESYGYTF
>TRBV7-9|NA|TRBD1|TRBJ1-2
TGTGCCAGCAGCTTAGAACCCTCAAGACAGGGCCGTGGCTACACCTTC
CASSLEPSRQGRGYTF
>TRBV19|NA|TRBD1|TRBJ2-7
TGTGCCAGTAGTCCCACAGGGGGCGGCTACGAGCAGTACTTC
CASSPTGGGYEQYF
>TRBV6-5|NA|NA|TRBJ1-2
TGTGCCAGCAGTTACCAGGGCATAGGAGGTTACACCTTC
CASSYQGIGGYTF
>TRBV11-3|NA|NA|TRBJ1-1
TGTGCCAGCAGCTTGTTACTTAACACTGAAGCTTTCTTT
CASSLLLNTEAFF
>TRBV10-2|NA|NA|TRBJ2-5
TGCGCCAGCAGCGGGGTCGACGGAGGGACCCAGTACTTC
CASSGVDGGTQYF
>TRBV19|NA|TRBD2|TRBJ2-1
TGTGCCAGTAGTAGGGTGGCATTTGGGGGACTAGCGGTTTACAATGAGCAGTTCTTC
CASSRVAFGGLAVYNEQFF
>TRBV7-8|once|NA|TRBJ1-5
TGTGCCAGCAGCTTAGCGCAAGGACCCCAGCCCCAGCATTTT
CASSLAQGPQPQHF
>TRBV5-1|NA|NA|TRBJ1-4
TGCGCCAGCAGCTTAGCCCGGACAGATAATGAAAAACTGTTTTTT
CASSLARTDNEKLFF
>TRBV11-2|NA|NA|TRBJ2-2
TGTGCCAGCAGCTTCAGTTTAGGGACCGGGGAGCTGTTTTTT
CASSFSLGTGELFF
>TRBV10-3|NA|NA|TRBJ1-1
TGTGCCATCAGTGTCGAGAACACTGAAGCTTTCTTT
CAISVENTEAFF
>TRBV5-1|NA|NA|TRBJ2-5
TGCGCCAGCAGCCCCACAGGCCCTGCGGAGACCCAGTACTTC
CASSPTGPAETQYF
>TRBV27|NA|NA|TRBJ1-1
TGTGCCAGCAGCCAGATACGACAGACGAACACTGAAGCTTTCTTT
CASSQIRQTNTEAFF
>TRBV9|NA|NA|TRBJ1-3
TGTGCCAGCAGCCCCTATATCGGGAGCTCTGGAAACACCATATATTTT
CASSPYIGSSGNTIYF
>TRBV7-7|NA|NA|TRBJ1-3
TGTGCTAGCAGCCCAGGGTCTGGAAACACCATATATTTT
CASSPGSGNTIYF
>TRBV28|few|NA|TRBJ2-7
TGTGCCAGCAGACAGGGAAATTCCTACGAGCAGTACTTC
CASRQGNSYEQYF
>TRBV10-3|NA|NA|TRBJ1-4
TGTGCCATCAGTGGGACTAGGGGTTCTGAAAAACTGTTTTTT
CAISGTRGSEKLFF
>TRBV10-1|NA|NA|TRBJ2-3
TGCGCCAGCAGTGAGGGTAGGGCCGTTCCGCAGTATTTT
CASSEGRAVPQYF
>TRBV10-3|NA|TRBD1|TRBJ1-2
TGTGCCATCAGTGGACAGGGACGCCGGTACGAAGGCTACACCTTC
CAISGQGRRYEGYTF
>TRBV7-8|NA|NA|TRBJ1-1
TGTGCCAGCAGCGTTCCAAACACTGAAGCTTTCTTT
CASSVPNTEAFF
>TRBV5-6|NA|TRBD1|TRBJ1-2
TGTGCCAGCAGCGGACAGGGGTCCTATGGCTACACCTTC
CASSGQGSYGYTF
>TRBV19|NA|NA|TRBJ2-5
TGTGCCAGTAGTACATCAGGGTCTGTCGCAGAGACCCAGTACTTC
CASSTSGSVAETQYF
>TRBV4-1|once|NA|TRBJ2-3
TGCGCCAGCAGCCAAGAGGGGCACCCCCCCTCTCAACATACGCAGTATTTT
CASSQEGHPPSQHTQYF